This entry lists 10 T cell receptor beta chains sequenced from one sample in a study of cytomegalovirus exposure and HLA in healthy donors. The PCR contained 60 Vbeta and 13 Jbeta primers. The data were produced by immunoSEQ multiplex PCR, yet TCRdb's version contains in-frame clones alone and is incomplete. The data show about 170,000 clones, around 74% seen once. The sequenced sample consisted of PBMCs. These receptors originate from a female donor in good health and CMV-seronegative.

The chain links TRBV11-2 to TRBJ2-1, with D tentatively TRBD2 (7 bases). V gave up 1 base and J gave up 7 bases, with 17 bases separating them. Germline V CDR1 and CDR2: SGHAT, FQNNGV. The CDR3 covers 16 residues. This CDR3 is CASSLAFAGAKNEQFF. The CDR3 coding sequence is TGTGCCAGCAGCTTAGCGTTTGCGGGGGCCAAGAATGAGCAGTTCTTC.

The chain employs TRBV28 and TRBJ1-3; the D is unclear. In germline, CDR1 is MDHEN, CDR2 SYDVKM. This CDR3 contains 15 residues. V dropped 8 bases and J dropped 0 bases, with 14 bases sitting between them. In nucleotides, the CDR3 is TGTGCCAGCCGGTACGGACTTCACTCTGGAAACACCATATATTTT. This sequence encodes CASRYGLHSGNTIYF. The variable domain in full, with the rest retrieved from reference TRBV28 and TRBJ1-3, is DVKVTQSSRYLVKRTGEKVFLECVQDMDHENMFWYRQDPGLGLRLIYFSYDVKMKEKGDIPEGYSVSREKKERFSLILESASTNQTSMYLCASRYGLHSGNTIYFGEGSWLTVV.

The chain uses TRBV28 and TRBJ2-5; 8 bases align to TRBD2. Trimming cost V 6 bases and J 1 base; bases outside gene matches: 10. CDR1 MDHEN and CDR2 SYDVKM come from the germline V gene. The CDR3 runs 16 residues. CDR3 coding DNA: TGTGCCAGCAGCCACCAACTAGCGGAGGGCCAAGAGACCCAGTACTTC. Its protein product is CASSHQLAEGQETQYF.

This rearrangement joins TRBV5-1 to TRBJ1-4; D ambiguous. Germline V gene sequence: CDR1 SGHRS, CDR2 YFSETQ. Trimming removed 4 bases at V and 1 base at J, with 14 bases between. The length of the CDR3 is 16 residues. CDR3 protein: CASSRRQLGTNEKLFF. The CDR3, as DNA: TGCGCCAGCAGCCGGAGGCAGCTAGGAACTAATGAAAAACTGTTTTTT.

CDR3 protein: CASSLVSQGMNTEAFF. The CDR3 bases are TGTGCCAGCAGCTTAGTTAGCCAGGGCATGAACACTGAAGCTTTCTTT. The V and J genes are TRBV7-2 and TRBJ1-1; maybe TRBD1 (5 bases). This CDR3 contains 16 residues. V was trimmed by 1 base and J by 0 bases, leaving 12 bases between them. Germline loops: CDR1 SGHTA, CDR2 FQGNSA. The variable domain in full, with the rest retrieved from reference TRBV7-2 and TRBJ1-1, is GAGVSQSPSNKVTEKGKDVELRCDPISGHTALYWYRQSLGQGLEFLIYFQGNSAPDKSGLPSDRFSAERTGGSVSTLTIQRTQQEDSAVYLCASSLVSQGMNTEAFFGQGTRLTVV.

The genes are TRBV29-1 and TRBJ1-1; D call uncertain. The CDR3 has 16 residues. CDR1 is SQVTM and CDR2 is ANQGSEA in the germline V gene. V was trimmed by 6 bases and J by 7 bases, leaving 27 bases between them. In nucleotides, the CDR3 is TGCAGCGTCGCTCGTCGATCCCCAGGAGGATACAGTGAAGCTTTCTTT. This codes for CSVARRSPGGYSEAFF.

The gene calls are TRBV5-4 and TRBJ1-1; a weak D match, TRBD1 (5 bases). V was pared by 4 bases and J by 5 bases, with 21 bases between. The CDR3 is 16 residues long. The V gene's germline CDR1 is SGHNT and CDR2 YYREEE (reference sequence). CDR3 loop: CASSRVGGGFSTEAFF. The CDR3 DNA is TGTGCCAGCAGCCGCGTTGGGGGGGGATTTAGTACTGAAGCTTTCTTT.

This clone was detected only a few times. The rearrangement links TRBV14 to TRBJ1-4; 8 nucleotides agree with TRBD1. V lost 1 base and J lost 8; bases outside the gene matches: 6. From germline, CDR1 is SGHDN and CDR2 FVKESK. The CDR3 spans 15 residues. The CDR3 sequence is CASSQAGTGPEKLFF. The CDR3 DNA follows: TGTGCCAGCAGCCAAGCGGGGACAGGTCCGGAAAAACTGTTTTTT.

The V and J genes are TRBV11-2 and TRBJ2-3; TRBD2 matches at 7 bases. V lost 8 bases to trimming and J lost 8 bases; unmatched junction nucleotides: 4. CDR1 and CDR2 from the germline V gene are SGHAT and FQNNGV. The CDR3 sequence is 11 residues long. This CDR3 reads CASLAVATQYF. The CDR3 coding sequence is TGTGCCAGCCTAGCGGTTGCTACGCAGTATTTT.

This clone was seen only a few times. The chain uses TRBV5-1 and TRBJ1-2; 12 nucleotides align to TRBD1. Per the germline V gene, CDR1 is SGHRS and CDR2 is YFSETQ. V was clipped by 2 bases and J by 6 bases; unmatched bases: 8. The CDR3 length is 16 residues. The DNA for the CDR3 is TGCGCCAGCAGCTTAAGTACGGGACAGGGGGCGCATGGCTACACCTTC. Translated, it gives CASSLSTGQGAHGYTF.